This T cell receptor beta chain was documented in a study of T cell repertoires in cytomegalovirus infection (dated by TCRdb to between 2017 and 2020). For context, the study as a whole: Because public TCR beta signatures pointed to carriage of CMV infection together with the matching HLA type, the HLA type of each donor mattered for the analysis.

The listed sequencing device is Illumina HiSeq 1500. The public reads were quality trimmed at Q25 with fastp and then assembled into clones with MiXCR by TCRdb, keeping productive beta chains. Duplicate CDR3 protein sequences are folded into a single record with the most common DNA and genes. The sample data list roughly 130,000 distinct CDR3 sequences, and about 10% of these were observed just once. The ten largest account for over 9% of the sample. This clonotype has at least ten counts. Its antigen is still unknown. No qualities accompany the bases; no much larger clone lies one base away. V and J lose 5 bases and 5 bases, and a span of 25 bases separates them. The cysteine opens and the phenylalanine closes a CDR3 of 17 amino acids. The only DNA kept is the CDR3, 51 bases in frame from the first base. Via the germline V gene, CDR1 is SGHTA and CDR2 FQGNSA. Broad study findings and their caveats: In the ex vivo response, HLA-C-restricted CMV-specific TCR beta clonotypes were dominant, and in two of eight donors the single most frequent clonotype came from this HLA-C-restricted group. Carriers of CMV infection plus the relevant HLA type were discriminated by the cumulative frequency of public TCR beta family members in the study cohort and in an independent roughly 400-donor cohort.

The sequencing sample was made of PBMCs. The receptor was derived from a human donor in good health (CMV status not recorded). Some clones in this sample may be carry-over from other donors' samples. Rearrangement joined TRBV7-2 to TRBJ2-7; possibly the D gene is TRBD2, per 7 matching bases. The CDR3 is CASSPGWGGPAEDEQYF. The nucleotide sequence reads as follows: TGTGCCAGCAGCCCTGGGTGGGGGGGGCCGGCAGAGGACGAGCAGTACTTC.